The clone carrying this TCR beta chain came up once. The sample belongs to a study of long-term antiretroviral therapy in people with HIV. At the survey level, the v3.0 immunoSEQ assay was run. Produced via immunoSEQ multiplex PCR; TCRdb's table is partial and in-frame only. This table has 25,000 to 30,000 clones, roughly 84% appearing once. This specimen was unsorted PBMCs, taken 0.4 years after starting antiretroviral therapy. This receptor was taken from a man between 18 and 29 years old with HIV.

CDR3 sequence: CASSLLAGSYEQYF. CDR3 nucleotides: TGTGCCAGCAGCTTGTTAGCGGGATCCTACGAGCAGTACTTC. This rearrangement joins TRBV7-2 to TRBJ2-7; TRBD2 matches at 8 bases. Germline values: CDR1 SGHTA, CDR2 FQGNSA. CDR3 length: 14 amino acids. J was trimmed by 1 base and V by 3 bases; bases with no gene match: 2.